This TCR beta chain is drawn from a study of T cells after yellow fever vaccination. Findings and limits, study-wide: The study re-detected most primary-vaccination clones after the booster (under 97% CD4, roughly 85% CD8). A small share of clonotypes appeared in both CD4 and CD8 compartments. A weaker secondary response peaked on day 5, the primary on day 15.

Note on this clonotype: Its antigen is currently unknown.

Template switching with 5'RACE generated the TCR cDNA and added a universal primer site and UMIs. TCRdb called the 5' RACE reads again in MiXCR, with one record for every CDR3 protein. In the table there are about 120,000 distinct CDR3 sequences, roughly 8.2% of which are singletons. The V end lost 3 bases, the J end lost 8 bases, and 13 bases lay between the germline ends. The CDR3 runs 13 residues. Germline V gives CDR1 LGHNT, CDR2 FRNRAP. The origin of this receptor is a man aged 18 to 30 who received the YFV17D yellow fever vaccine. This chain connects TRBV12-5 to TRBJ1-2; tentatively, D is TRBD1 (6 bases). This sample comprised CD8+ T cells sorted from PBMCs, obtained on the day of the yellow fever booster vaccination. The CDR3 DNA is TGTGCTAGTGGTTTAGGGGGAGGTCGCGGCTACACCTTC. Translating gives CASGLGGGRGYTF.